This TCR beta chain stems from a study of cytomegalovirus exposure and HLA in healthy donors. PCR involved 60 Vbeta and 13 Jbeta primers. Using immunoSEQ multiplex PCR, the repertoire was profiled, and TCRdb retains in-frame clones only, with some absent. The table has approximately 110,000 clones, roughly 67% seen once. The CDR3 spans 15 residues. The germline gives CDR1 KGHSH, CDR2 LQKENI. Trimming stripped 3 bases from V and 6 bases from J, with 15 bases between. The chain links TRBV18 to TRBJ1-5; D is ambiguous. The receptor comes from a man between 18 and 29 years old in good health and CMV-seropositive. Material: PBMCs. The CDR3 region is CASSPLSGGRQPQHF. The CDR3 DNA reads TGTGCCAGCTCACCCCTGTCCGGAGGGCGTCAGCCCCAGCATTTT.